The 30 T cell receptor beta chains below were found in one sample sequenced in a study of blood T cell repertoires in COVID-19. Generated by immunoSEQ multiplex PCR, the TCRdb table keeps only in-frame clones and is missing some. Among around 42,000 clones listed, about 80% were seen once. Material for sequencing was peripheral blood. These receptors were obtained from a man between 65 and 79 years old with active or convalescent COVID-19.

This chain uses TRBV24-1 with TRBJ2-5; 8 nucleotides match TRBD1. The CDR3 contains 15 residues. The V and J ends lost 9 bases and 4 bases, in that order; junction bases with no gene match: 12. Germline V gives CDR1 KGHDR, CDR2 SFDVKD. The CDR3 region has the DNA TGTGCCACCCGCAAGACAGGGGCGACGGGAGAGACCCAGTACTTC. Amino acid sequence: CATRKTGATGETQYF.

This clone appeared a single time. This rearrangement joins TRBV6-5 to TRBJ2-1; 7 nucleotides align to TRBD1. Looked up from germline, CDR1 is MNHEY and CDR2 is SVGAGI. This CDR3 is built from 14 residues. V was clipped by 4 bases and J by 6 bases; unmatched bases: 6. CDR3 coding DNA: TGTGCCAGCAGTTCCAGGGGGTTTTTCAATGAGCAGTTCTTC. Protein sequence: CASSSRGFFNEQFF.

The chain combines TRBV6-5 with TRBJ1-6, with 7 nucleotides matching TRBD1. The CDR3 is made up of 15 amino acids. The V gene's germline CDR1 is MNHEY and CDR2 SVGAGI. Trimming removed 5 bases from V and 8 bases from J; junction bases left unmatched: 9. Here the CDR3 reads CASSPTGLPDSPLHF. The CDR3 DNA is TGTGCCAGCAGTCCGACAGGGCTACCGGATTCACCCCTCCACTTT.

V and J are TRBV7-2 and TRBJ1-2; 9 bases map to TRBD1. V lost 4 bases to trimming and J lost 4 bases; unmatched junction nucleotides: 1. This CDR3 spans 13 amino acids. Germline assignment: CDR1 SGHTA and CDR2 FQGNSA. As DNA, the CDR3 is TGTGCCAGCAGCTCGGGACAGGGCTATGGCTACACCTTC. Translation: CASSSGQGYGYTF. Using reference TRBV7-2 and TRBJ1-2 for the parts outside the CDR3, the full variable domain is GAGVSQSPSNKVTEKGKDVELRCDPISGHTALYWYRQSLGQGLEFLIYFQGNSAPDKSGLPSDRFSAERTGGSVSTLTIQRTQQEDSAVYLCASSSGQGYGYTFGSGTRLTVV.

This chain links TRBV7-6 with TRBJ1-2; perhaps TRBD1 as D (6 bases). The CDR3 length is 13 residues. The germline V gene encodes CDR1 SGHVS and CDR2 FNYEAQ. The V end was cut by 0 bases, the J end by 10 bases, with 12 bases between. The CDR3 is CASSLARGGIYTF. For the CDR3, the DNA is TGTGCCAGCAGCTTAGCGCGCGGGGGCATCTACACCTTC.

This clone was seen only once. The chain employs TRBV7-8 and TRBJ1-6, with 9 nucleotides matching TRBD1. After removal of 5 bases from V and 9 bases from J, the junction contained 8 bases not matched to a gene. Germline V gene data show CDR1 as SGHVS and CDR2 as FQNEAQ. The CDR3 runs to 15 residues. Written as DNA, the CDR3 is TGTGCCAGCAGCCCGCCGGTGGGACAGGGTTCACCCCTCCACTTT. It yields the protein CASSPPVGQGSPLHF.

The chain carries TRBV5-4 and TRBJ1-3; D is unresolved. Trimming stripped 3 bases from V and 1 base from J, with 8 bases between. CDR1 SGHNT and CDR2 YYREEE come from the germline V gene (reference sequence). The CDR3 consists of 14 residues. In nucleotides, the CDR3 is TGTGCCAGCAGCTACAGCGGTTCTGGAAACACCATATATTTT. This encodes CASSYSGSGNTIYF.

CDR3 coding DNA: TGCGCCAGCAGCCCAGGCGGGGGGCTCTACCAAGAGACCCAGTACTTC. It yields the protein CASSPGGGLYQETQYF. The chain couples TRBV5-1 to TRBJ2-5, with 8 bases lining up with TRBD2. Germline V CDR1 and CDR2: SGHRS, YFSETQ. This CDR3 is 16 amino acids long. V was clipped by 4 bases and J by 0 bases; unmatched bases: 8.

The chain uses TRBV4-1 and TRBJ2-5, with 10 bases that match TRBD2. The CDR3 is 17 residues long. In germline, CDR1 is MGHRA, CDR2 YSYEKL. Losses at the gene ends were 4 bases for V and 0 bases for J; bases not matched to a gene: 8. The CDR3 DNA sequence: TGCGCCAGCAGCCCCTCTAGCGGGGGCGCGTACCAAGAGACCCAGTACTTC. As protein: CASSPSSGGAYQETQYF.

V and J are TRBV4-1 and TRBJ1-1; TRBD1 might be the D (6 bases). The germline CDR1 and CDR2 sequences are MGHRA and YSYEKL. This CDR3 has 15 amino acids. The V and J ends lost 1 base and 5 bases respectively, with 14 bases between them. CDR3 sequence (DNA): TGCGCCAGCAGCCAAGCCTACGGACAGCTAACTGAAGCTTTCTTT. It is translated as CASSQAYGQLTEAFF.

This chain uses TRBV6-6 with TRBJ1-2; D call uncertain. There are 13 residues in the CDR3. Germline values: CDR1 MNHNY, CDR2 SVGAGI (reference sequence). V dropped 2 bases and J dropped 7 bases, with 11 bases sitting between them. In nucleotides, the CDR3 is TGTGCCAGCAGTTACGGGCAGGCTCCTGGCTACACCTTC. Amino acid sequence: CASSYGQAPGYTF.

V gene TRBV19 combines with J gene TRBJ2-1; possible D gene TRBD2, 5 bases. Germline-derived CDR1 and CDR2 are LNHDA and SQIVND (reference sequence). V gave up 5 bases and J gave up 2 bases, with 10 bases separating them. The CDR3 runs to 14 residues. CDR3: CASSLSRAYNEQFF. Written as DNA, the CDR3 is TGTGCCAGTAGTCTCTCGAGGGCCTACAATGAGCAGTTCTTC.

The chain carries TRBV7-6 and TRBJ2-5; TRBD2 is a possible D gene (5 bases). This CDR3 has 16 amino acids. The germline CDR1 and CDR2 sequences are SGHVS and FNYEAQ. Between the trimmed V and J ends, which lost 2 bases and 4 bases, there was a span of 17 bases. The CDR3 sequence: CASSLQAGETGETQYF. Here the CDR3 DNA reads TGTGCCAGCAGCTTACAGGCCGGGGAGACGGGAGAGACCCAGTACTTC. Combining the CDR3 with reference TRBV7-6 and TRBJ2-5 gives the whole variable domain GAGVSQSPRYKVTKRGQDVALRCDPISGHVSLYWYRQALGQGPEFLTYFNYEAQQDKSGLPNDRFSAERPEGSISTLTIQRTEQRDSAMYRCASSLQAGETGETQYFGPGTRLLVL.

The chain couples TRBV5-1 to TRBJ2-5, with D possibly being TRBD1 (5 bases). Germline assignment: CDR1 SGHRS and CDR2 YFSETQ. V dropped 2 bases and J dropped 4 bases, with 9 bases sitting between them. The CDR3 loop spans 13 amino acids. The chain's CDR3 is CASSFEGAETQYF. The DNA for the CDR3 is TGCGCCAGCAGCTTTGAAGGGGCAGAGACCCAGTACTTC.

CDR3 protein: CASSLISPIQTPQHF. The DNA for the CDR3 is TGTGCCAGCAGTTTAATTAGCCCCATCCAGACGCCCCAGCATTTT. This chain links TRBV27 with TRBJ1-5, with no clear D. This CDR3 spans 15 amino acids. V was cut by 2 bases and J by 9 bases, with 17 bases left in between. CDR1 and CDR2 (germline): MNHEY, SMNVEV (reference sequence).

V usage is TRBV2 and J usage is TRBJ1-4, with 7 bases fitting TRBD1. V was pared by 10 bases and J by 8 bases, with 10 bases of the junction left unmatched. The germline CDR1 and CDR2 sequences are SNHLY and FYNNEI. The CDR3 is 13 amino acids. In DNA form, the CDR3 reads TGTGCCACCCAGGAGACAGGGCACGAAAAACTGTTTTTT. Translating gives CATQETGHEKLFF.

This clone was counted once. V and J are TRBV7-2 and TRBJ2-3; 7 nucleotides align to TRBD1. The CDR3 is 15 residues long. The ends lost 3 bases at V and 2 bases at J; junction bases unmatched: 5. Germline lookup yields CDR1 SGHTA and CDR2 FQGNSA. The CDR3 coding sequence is TGTGCCAGCAGCTTGGGCGACAGGGACACAGATACGCAGTATTTT. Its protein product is CASSLGDRDTDTQYF.

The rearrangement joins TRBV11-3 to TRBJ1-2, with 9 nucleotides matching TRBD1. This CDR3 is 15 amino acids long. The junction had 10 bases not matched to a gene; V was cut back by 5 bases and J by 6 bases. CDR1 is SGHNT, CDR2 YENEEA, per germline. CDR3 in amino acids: CASSPAGTGTNGYTF. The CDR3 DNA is TGTGCCAGCAGCCCAGCTGGGACAGGGACGAATGGCTACACCTTC.

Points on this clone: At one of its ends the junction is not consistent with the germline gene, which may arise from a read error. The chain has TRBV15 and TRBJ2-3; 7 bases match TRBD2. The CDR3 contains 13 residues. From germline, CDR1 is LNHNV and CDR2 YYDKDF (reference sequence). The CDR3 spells CATRRAGTDTQYF. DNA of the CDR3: TGTGCCACCAGAAGAGCGGGGACAGATACGCAGTATTTT. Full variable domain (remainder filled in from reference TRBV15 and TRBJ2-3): DAMVIQNPRYQVTQFGKPVTLSCSQTLNHNVMYWYQQKSSQAPKLLFHYYDKDFNNEADTPDNFQSRRPNTSFCFLDIRSPGLGDTAMYLCATRRAGTDTQYFGPGTRLTVL.

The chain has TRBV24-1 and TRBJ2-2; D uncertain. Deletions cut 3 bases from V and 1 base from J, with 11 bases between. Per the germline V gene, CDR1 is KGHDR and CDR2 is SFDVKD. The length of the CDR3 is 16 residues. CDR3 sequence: CATSDNLSGNTGELFF. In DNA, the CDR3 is TGTGCCACCAGTGATAATCTCTCGGGGAACACCGGGGAGCTGTTTTTT.

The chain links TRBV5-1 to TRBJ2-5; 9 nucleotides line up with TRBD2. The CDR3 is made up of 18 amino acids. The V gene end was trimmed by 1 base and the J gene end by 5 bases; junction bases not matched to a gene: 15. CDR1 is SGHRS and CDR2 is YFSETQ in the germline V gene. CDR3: CASSLSPLAGGPGETQYF. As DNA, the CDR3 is TGCGCCAGCAGCTTGTCCCCTCTCGCGGGGGGGCCGGGTGAGACCCAGTACTTC.

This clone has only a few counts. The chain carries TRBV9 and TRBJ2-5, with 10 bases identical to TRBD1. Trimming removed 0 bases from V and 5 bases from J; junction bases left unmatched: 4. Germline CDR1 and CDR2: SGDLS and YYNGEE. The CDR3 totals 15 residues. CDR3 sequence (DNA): TGTGCCAGCAGCGTAGAGACAGGGGGCTGGGAGACCCAGTACTTC. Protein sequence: CASSVETGGWETQYF. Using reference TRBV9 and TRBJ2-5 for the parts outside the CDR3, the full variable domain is DSGVTQTPKHLITATGQRVTLRCSPRSGDLSVYWYQQSLDQGLQFLIQYYNGEERAKGNILERFSAQQFPDLHSELNLSSLELGDSALYFCASSVETGGWETQYFGPGTRLLVL.

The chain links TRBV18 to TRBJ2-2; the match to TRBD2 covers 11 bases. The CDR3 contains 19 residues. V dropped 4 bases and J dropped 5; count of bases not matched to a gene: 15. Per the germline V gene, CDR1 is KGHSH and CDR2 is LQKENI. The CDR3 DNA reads TGTGCCAGCTCACTCGCGGTCGTTACCGGGACTAGCGGTACCGGGGAGCTGTTTTTT. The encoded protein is CASSLAVVTGTSGTGELFF. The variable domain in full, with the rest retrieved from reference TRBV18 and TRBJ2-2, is NAGVMQNPRHLVRRRGQEARLRCSPMKGHSHVYWYRQLPEEGLKFMVYLQKENIIDESGMPKERFSAEFPKEGPSILRIQQVVRGDSAAYFCASSLAVVTGTSGTGELFFGEGSRLTVL.

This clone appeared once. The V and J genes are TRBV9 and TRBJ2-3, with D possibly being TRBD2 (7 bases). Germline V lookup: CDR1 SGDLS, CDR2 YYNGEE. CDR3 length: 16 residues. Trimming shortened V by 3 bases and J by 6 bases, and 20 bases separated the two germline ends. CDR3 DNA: TGTGCCAGCAGCGCCAGGGGTCAACAGGGAGGGGATACGCAGTATTTT. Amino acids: CASSARGQQGGDTQYF.

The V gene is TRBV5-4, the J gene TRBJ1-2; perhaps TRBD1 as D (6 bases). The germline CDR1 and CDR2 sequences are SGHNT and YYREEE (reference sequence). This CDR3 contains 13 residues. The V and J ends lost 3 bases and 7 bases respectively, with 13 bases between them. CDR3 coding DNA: TGTGCCAGCAGCTCCGACAGGTCCTTTGGCTACACCTTC. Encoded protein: CASSSDRSFGYTF.

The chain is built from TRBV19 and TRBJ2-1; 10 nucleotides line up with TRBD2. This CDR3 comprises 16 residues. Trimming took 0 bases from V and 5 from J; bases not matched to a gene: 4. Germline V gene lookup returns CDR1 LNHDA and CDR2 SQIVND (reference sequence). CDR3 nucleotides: TGTGCCAGTAGTATAGATCTAGCGGGGGCCCACAATGAGCAGTTCTTC. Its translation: CASSIDLAGAHNEQFF. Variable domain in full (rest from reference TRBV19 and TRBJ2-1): DGGITQSPKYLFRKEGQNVTLSCEQNLNHDAMYWYRQDPGQGLRLIYYSQIVNDFQKGDIAEGYSVSREKKESFPLTVTSAQKNPTAFYLCASSIDLAGAHNEQFFGPGTRLTVL.

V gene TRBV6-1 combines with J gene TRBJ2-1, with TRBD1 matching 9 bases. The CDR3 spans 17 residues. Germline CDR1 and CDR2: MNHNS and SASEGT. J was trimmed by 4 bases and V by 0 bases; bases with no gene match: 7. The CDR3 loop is CASSEALQGAYYNEQFF. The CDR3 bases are TGTGCCAGCAGTGAAGCCCTACAGGGGGCATATTACAATGAGCAGTTCTTC.

CDR3 bases: TGTGCCAGCAGTACCCGGACAGGGGGCTTGACAGATACGCAGTATTTT. Encoded protein: CASSTRTGGLTDTQYF. The V and J genes are TRBV27 and TRBJ2-3; the match to TRBD1 covers 11 bases. V lost 5 bases and J lost 3; bases outside the gene matches: 7. The CDR3 contains 16 residues. The germline V gene has CDR1 MNHEY and CDR2 SMNVEV (reference sequence).

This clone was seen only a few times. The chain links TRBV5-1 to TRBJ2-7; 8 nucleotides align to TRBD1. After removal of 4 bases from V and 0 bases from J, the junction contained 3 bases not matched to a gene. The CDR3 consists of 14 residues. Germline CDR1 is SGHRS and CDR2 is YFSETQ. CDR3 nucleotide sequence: TGCGCCAGCAGCCTCAGGGGGCGCTCCTACGAGCAGTACTTC. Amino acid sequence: CASSLRGRSYEQYF.

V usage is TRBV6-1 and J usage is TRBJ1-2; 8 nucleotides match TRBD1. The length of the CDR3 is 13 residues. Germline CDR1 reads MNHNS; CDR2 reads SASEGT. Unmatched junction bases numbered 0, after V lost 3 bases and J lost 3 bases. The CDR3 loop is CASSEGQDYGYTF. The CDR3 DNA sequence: TGTGCCAGCAGTGAGGGACAGGACTATGGCTACACCTTC.